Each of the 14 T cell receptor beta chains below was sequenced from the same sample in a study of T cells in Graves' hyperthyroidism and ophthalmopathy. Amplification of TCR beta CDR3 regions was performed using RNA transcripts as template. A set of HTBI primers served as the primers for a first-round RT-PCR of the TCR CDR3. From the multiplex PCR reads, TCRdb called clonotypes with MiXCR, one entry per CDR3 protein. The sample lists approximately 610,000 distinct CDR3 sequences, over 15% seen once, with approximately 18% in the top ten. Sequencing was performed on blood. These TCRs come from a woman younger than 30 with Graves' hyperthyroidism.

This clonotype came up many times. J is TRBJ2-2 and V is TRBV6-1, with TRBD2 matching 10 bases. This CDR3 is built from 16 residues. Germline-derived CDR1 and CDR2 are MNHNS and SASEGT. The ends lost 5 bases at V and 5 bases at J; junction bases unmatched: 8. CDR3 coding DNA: TGTGCCAGCAGTTGTAGGACTAGCGGCGCTACCGGGGAGCTGTTTTTT. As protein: CASSCRTSGATGELFF.

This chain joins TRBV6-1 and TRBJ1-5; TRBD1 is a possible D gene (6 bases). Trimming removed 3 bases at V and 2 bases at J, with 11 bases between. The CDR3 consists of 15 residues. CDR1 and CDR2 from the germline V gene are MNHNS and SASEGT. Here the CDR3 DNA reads TGTGCCAGCAGTGATACAGGGAAAGGCAATCAGCCCCAGCATTTT. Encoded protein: CASSDTGKGNQPQHF.

CDR3 protein: CASSFVGSPLHF. The CDR3 bases are TGTGCCAGCAGTTTCGTTGGTTCACCCCTCCACTTT. The rearrangement links TRBV27 to TRBJ1-6, with D unresolved. V was shortened by 3 bases and J by 9 bases, with 6 bases between the two germline ends. Per the germline V gene, CDR1 is MNHEY and CDR2 is SMNVEV (reference sequence). The CDR3 covers 12 residues.

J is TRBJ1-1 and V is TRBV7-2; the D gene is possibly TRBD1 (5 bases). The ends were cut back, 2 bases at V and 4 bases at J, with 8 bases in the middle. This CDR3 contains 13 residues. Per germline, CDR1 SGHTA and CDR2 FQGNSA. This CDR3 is CASSLPGATEAFF. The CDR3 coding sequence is TGTGCCAGCAGCTTACCCGGGGCCACTGAAGCTTTCTTT.

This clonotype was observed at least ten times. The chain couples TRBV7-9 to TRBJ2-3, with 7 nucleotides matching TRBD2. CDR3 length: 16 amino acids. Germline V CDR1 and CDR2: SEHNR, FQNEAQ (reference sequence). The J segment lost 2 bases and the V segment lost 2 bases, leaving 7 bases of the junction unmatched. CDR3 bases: TGTGCCAGCAGCTTATATGAACTAGCGAACACAGATACGCAGTATTTT. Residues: CASSLYELANTDTQYF.

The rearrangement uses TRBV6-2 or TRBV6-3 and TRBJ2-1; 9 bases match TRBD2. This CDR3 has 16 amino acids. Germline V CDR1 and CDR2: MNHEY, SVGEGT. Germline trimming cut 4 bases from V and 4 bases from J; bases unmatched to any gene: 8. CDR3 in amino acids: CASSFLKRGDYNEQFF. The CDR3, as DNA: TGTGCCAGCAGTTTCCTGAAGCGGGGGGATTACAATGAGCAGTTCTTC.

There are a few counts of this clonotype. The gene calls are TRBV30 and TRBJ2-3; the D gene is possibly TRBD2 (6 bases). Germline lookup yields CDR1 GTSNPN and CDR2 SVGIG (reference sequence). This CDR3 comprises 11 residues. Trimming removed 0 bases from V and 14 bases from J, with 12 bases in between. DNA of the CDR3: TGTGCCTGGAGTGTTTTGGACTACCGGTATTTT. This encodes CAWSVLDYRYF.

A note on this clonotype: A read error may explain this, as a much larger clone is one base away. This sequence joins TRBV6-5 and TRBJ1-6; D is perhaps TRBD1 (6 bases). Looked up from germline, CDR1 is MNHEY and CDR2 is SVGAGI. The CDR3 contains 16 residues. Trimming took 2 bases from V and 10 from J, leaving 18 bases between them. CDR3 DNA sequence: TGTGCCAGCAGTTACCGCGTTCCAGGGGTCTGCTCACCCCTCCACTTT. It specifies CASSYRVPGVCSPLHF.

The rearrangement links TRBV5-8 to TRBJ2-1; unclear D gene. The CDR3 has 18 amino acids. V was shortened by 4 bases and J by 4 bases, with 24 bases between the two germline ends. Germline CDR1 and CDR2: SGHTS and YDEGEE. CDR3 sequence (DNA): TGTGCCAGCAGCACGCCTCCCCGCTTAAATTCCCTTTACAATGAGCAGTTCTTC. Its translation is CASSTPPRLNSLYNEQFF.

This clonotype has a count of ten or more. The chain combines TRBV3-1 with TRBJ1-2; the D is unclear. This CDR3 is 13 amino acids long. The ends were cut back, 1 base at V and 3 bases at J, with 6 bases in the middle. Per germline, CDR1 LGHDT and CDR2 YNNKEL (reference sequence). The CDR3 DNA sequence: TGTGCCAGCAGCCAAGCTGGTTACTATGGCTACACCTTC. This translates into CASSQAGYYGYTF.

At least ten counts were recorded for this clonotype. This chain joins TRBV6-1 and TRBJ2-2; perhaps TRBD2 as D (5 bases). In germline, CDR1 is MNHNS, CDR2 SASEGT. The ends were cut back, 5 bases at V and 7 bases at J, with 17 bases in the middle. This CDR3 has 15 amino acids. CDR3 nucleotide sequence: TGTGCCAGCAGTTTATCCCCGGACTCGGGCGGGGAGCTGTTTTTT. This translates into CASSLSPDSGGELFF.

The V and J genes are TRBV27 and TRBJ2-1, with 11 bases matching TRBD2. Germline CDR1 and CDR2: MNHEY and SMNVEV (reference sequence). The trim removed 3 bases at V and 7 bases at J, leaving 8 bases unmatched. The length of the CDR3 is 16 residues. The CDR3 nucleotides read TGTGCCAGCAGTTTTTGGCTAGCGGGAGGTGTTAATGAGCAGTTCTTC. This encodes CASSFWLAGGVNEQFF.

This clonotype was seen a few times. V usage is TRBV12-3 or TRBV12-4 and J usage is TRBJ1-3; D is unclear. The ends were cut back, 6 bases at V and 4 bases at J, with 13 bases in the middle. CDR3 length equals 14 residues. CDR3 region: CASRCPAGGNTIYF. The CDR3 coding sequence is TGTGCCAGCAGGTGCCCGGCCGGGGGAAACACCATATATTTT.

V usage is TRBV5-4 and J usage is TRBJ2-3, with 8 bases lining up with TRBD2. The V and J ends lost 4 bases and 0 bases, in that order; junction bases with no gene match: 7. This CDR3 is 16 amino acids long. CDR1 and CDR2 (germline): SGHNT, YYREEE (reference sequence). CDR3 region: CASSISGAISTDTQYF. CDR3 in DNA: TGTGCCAGCAGCATTAGCGGGGCCATTAGCACAGATACGCAGTATTTT.